This T cell receptor (beta chain) was profiled in a study of T cells after yellow fever vaccination. Turning to the study itself: Preparation used SMART-Seq v4 Ultra Low Input for the low-cell-number fractions. General study results and limits: Post-booster repertoires again held most primary-vaccination clones (around 95% CD4, around 90% CD8). Only a minor proportion of clonotypes was detected across both CD4 and CD8 compartments.

This CDR3 contains 15 residues. Germline CDR1 and CDR2: LGHDT and YNNKEL (reference sequence). The germline V and J ends were trimmed by 4 bases and 0 bases, with 13 bases remaining between them. There are a few counts of this clonotype. Antigen: not known. TCRdb re-called the 5' RACE reads through MiXCR, storing one row per CDR3 protein. The sample lists 450,000 to 600,000 distinct CDR3 sequences, less than 15% occurring once. The chain recombines TRBV3-1 with TRBJ2-7, with D maybe TRBD2 (6 bases). Source: PBMCs, taken on the day of the yellow fever booster vaccination. This TCR was recovered from a man under 40 who received the YFV17D yellow fever vaccine. CDR3 bases: TGTGCCAGCAGCCTGATTAGCGGCGACTCCTACGAGCAGTACTTC. Encoded protein: CASSLISGDSYEQYF.